This TCR beta chain originates from a study of shared clonotypes between healthy human individuals. Study background: The plates for each donor numbered three CD4 naive, three CD4 memory, two CD8 naive and one CD8 memory. Study-wide results and limits: Memory subsets had estimated richness that was generally smaller than that of naive subsets.

Each subset's genomic DNA was shared equally among a number of immunoSEQ plates. Repertoires were generated with immunoSEQ multiplex PCR, while TCRdb's copy carries only in-frame clones and drops some. The table lists some 2,500,000 clones, 85% to 95% of them singletons, with approximately 0.39% in the top ten. This clone was observed a few times. The antigen remains undetermined. CDR1 MGHDK and CDR2 SYGVNS come from the germline V gene. Trimming removed 3 bases from V and 0 bases from J; junction bases left unmatched: 2. The CDR3 covers 15 residues. Adult Caucasians living in Nashville, Tennessee made up all of the donors.

The chain recombines TRBV25-1 with TRBJ2-4; 7 positions match TRBD2. The receptor was derived from a man between 18 and 35 years old in good health. Some clones in this sample may be carry-over from other donors' samples. The sequencing input was naive CD4+ T cells from PBMCs. Subset defined: CD45RA+ positively selected. The CDR3 bases are TGTGCCAGCAGTGATAGCGGGCTAGCCAAAAACATTCAGTACTTC. Residues: CASSDSGLAKNIQYF.